A single sample gave rise to the 22 T cell receptor beta chains below, sequenced in a study of blood T cells in healthy people across ages. PCR was performed a second time for about 7 to 11 cycles using a sample-barcoded 5' primer and a J-beta primer mix. TCRdb reanalysed the 5' RACE reads using MiXCR and keeps one entry per CDR3 protein. This table has 550,000 to 750,000 distinct CDR3 sequences, over 20% appearing once. The specimen was blood. These receptor sequences come from a man aged 65 to 79 in good health.

This clonotype occurred a few times. The gene calls are TRBV12-3 or TRBV12-4 and TRBJ2-7; TRBD2 agrees at 14 bases. V gave up 2 bases and J gave up 6 bases; unmatched junction bases: 3. There are 15 residues in the CDR3. CDR3: CASSLTGLAGGEQYF. The CDR3 region has the DNA TGTGCCAGCAGTTTAACAGGACTAGCGGGAGGCGAGCAGTACTTC.

The chain employs TRBV6-1 and TRBJ2-3, with 13 bases fitting TRBD2. The CDR3 is 18 residues long. Unmatched junction bases numbered 9, after V lost 6 bases and J lost 0 bases. Germline lookup yields CDR1 MNHNS and CDR2 SASEGT. The CDR3 loop reads CASSRGLAGPSSTDTQYF. Written as DNA, the CDR3 is TGTGCCAGCAGCCGGGGACTAGCGGGACCTTCTAGCACAGATACGCAGTATTTT.

The chain joins TRBV27 to TRBJ2-3; perhaps TRBD2 as D (6 bases). Trimming removed 0 bases from V and 3 bases from J, with 10 bases in between. Germline loops: CDR1 MNHEY, CDR2 SMNVEV (reference sequence). The CDR3 has 15 residues. CDR3 loop: CASSLSWRATDTQYF. The CDR3 DNA reads as TGTGCCAGCAGTTTATCGTGGAGGGCGACAGATACGCAGTATTTT.

This clonotype was recorded a few times. The gene calls are TRBV7-9 and TRBJ2-7; D gene ambiguous. The CDR3 loop spans 14 amino acids. Trimming removed 4 bases at V and 6 bases at J, with 16 bases between. In germline, CDR1 is SEHNR, CDR2 FQNEAQ (reference sequence). In nucleotides, the CDR3 is TGTGCCAGCAGCTCCACCCGTCGACCTAGCGAGCAGTACTTC. Residues: CASSSTRRPSEQYF.

The rearrangement joins TRBV20-1 to TRBJ2-5, with 9 bases that match TRBD2. The J call may be wrong; the DNA end is better matched by TRBJ2-1. The CDR3 spans 14 residues. The germline V gene has CDR1 DFQATT and CDR2 SNEGSKA (reference sequence). The CDR3 spells CSAVGGLADNEQFF. The CDR3 DNA follows: TGCAGTGCTGTAGGGGGACTAGCAGACAATGAGCAGTTCTTC.

A few counts support this clonotype. The chain is built from TRBV12-3 or TRBV12-4 and TRBJ1-2; D call uncertain. V was pared by 8 bases and J by 8 bases, with 15 bases between. CDR3 size: 12 residues. The CDR3 is CASGNPPGGYTF. CDR3 nucleotide sequence: TGTGCCAGCGGCAACCCCCCAGGCGGCTACACCTTC.

The CDR3 nucleotides are TGTGCCAGCAGTTACCAGGGTGAGCAGTACTTC. Protein sequence: CASSYQGEQYF. The gene calls are TRBV6-6 and TRBJ2-1; tentative D call: TRBD1 (5 bases). The tail of the sequence fits TRBJ2-7 better, so the J call may be wrong. The CDR3 loop spans 11 amino acids. Per germline, CDR1 MNHNY and CDR2 SVGAGI (reference sequence).

This clonotype was found a few times. The rearrangement joins TRBV29-1 to TRBJ2-7, with D perhaps matching TRBD1 (5 bases). The germline gives CDR1 SQVTM, CDR2 ANQGSEA. Trimming removed 4 bases at V and 2 bases at J, with 9 bases between. The CDR3 runs to 12 residues. Here the CDR3 reads CSVVRGTYEQYF. The CDR3 DNA follows: TGCAGCGTTGTTAGGGGTACCTACGAGCAGTACTTC.

This clonotype was counted a few times. The V call is TRBV9, the J call TRBJ2-7; a weak D match, TRBD2 (6 bases). V was cut by 1 base and J by 5 bases, with 19 bases left in between. Germline assignment: CDR1 SGDLS and CDR2 YYNGEE. The CDR3 contains 16 residues. CDR3 sequence (DNA): TGTGCCAGCAGCGTAAGGGACTCCCAACTCTTCCACGAGCAGTACTTC. Encoded protein: CASSVRDSQLFHEQYF.

The CDR3 sequence is CASSERASSTDTQYF. The DNA for the CDR3 is TGTGCCAGCAGTGAAAGGGCTAGTAGTACAGATACGCAGTATTTT. The chain joins TRBV2 to TRBJ2-3; no firm D call. The CDR3 extends over 15 amino acids. Between the trimmed V and J ends, which lost 2 bases and 3 bases, there was a span of 12 bases. Germline CDR1 SNHLY, CDR2 FYNNEI.

The chain couples TRBV9 to TRBJ2-1; 10 nucleotides line up with TRBD2. Losses at the gene ends were 7 bases for V and 5 bases for J; bases not matched to a gene: 9. The CDR3 runs to 15 residues. Germline V gives CDR1 SGDLS, CDR2 YYNGEE. DNA of the CDR3: TGTGCCAGCGCCGTGGGACTAGCGTTTGACAATGAGCAGTTCTTC. Residues: CASAVGLAFDNEQFF.

The V call is TRBV15, the J call TRBJ2-2; D unclear. V shed 3 bases and J shed 3 bases, with 11 bases lying between them. The CDR3 extends over 15 amino acids. Germline CDR1 is LNHNV and CDR2 is YYDKDF (reference sequence). Here the CDR3 reads CATSRDGLDTGELFF. As DNA, the CDR3 is TGTGCCACCAGCAGGGACGGGCTTGACACCGGGGAGCTGTTTTTT.

The rearrangement joins TRBV6-1 to TRBJ2-1, with 7 positions matching TRBD2. The J call may be in error: the DNA end matches TRBJ2-7 better. The CDR3 has 13 residues. Germline CDR1 and CDR2: MNHNS and SASEGT. The CDR3 DNA follows: TGTGCCAGCCTCCTAGCGGTCAGCTACGAGCAGTACTTC. It translates to CASLLAVSYEQYF.

This clonotype came up a few times. V usage is TRBV3-1 and J usage is TRBJ1-6, with D hard to call. V dropped 1 base and J dropped 8 bases, with 9 bases sitting between them. The CDR3 covers 14 residues. Germline V gene sequence: CDR1 LGHDT, CDR2 YNNKEL (reference sequence). The CDR3 nucleotides read TGTGCCAGCAGCCAAGGGGGTGGCGATTCACCCCTCCACTTT. Translated, it gives CASSQGGGDSPLHF.

Many counts were recorded for this clonotype. This chain connects TRBV10-1 to TRBJ2-5; possible D gene TRBD1, 5 bases. This CDR3 has 14 amino acids. Germline loops: CDR1 WNHNN, CDR2 SYGVQD (reference sequence). With 0 bases removed from V and 6 bases from J, the gap between germline ends came to 11 bases. The CDR3 loop is CASSESAGSKTQYF. The CDR3 bases are TGCGCCAGCAGTGAGTCAGCAGGGTCTAAGACCCAGTACTTC.

This chain joins TRBV6-2 or TRBV6-3 and TRBJ1-6; 8 bases align to TRBD1. The trim removed 5 bases at V and 9 bases at J, leaving 6 bases unmatched. Per germline, CDR1 MNHEY and CDR2 SVGEGT. The CDR3 runs 14 residues. The CDR3 coding sequence is TGTGCCAGCAGTCTCGAGGGACAGGCTTCACCCCTCCACTTT. Translation gives CASSLEGQASPLHF.

This clonotype turned up a few times. This chain connects TRBV3-1 to TRBJ1-2; no definite D call. Trimming took 1 base from V and 1 from J, leaving 4 bases between them. The CDR3 runs to 13 residues. Per germline, CDR1 LGHDT and CDR2 YNNKEL (reference sequence). The CDR3 protein is CASSQADNYGYTF. Here the CDR3 DNA reads TGTGCCAGCAGCCAAGCAGATAACTATGGCTACACCTTC.

The chain recombines TRBV29-1 with TRBJ2-3; TRBD2 agrees at 11 bases. Germline V gene data show CDR1 as SQVTM and CDR2 as ANQGSEA. This CDR3 spans 14 amino acids. Trimming took 4 bases from V and 4 from J; bases not matched to a gene: 4. The CDR3 here is CSVGTSGFSDTQYF. The CDR3 DNA follows: TGCAGCGTTGGGACTAGCGGGTTCTCAGATACGCAGTATTTT.

V usage is TRBV28 and J usage is TRBJ1-3, with 9 bases matching TRBD1. Germline CDR1 and CDR2: MDHEN and SYDVKM. The ends lost 6 bases at V and 8 bases at J; junction bases unmatched: 8. This CDR3 region has 14 residues. CDR3 bases: TGTGCCAGCAGATCCCCACAGGGGGCCGACACCATATATTTT. As protein: CASRSPQGADTIYF.

The CDR3, as DNA: TGTGCCAGCCGGACTAGCGGGGCCCAAGAGACCCAGTACTTC. Translated: CASRTSGAQETQYF. The V call is TRBV28, the J call TRBJ2-5; TRBD2 matches 12 bases. The CDR3 loop spans 14 amino acids. V gave up 8 bases and J gave up 1 base; unmatched junction bases: 2. CDR1 MDHEN and CDR2 SYDVKM come from the germline V gene.

This clonotype was counted between two and nine times. This chain connects TRBV10-1 to TRBJ1-4; D gene ambiguous. Looked up from germline, CDR1 is WNHNN and CDR2 is SYGVQD (reference sequence). CDR3 length equals 15 residues. Trimming removed 2 bases at V and 3 bases at J, with 10 bases between. The CDR3 is CASSEIRPPNEKLFF. CDR3 coding DNA: TGCGCCAGCAGTGAGATAAGACCGCCTAATGAAAAACTGTTTTTT.

A few counts support this clonotype. One end of the junction fails to match germline, which may point to a read error. The chain recombines TRBV5-1 with TRBJ2-1; TRBD2 agrees at 13 bases. Per germline, CDR1 SGHRS and CDR2 YFSETQ. The CDR3 has 17 residues. The CDR3 sequence: CVSTSGRATNHINEQFF. In DNA form, the CDR3 reads TGCGTCAGCACTAGCGGGAGGGCCACGAATCATATTAATGAGCAGTTCTTC.